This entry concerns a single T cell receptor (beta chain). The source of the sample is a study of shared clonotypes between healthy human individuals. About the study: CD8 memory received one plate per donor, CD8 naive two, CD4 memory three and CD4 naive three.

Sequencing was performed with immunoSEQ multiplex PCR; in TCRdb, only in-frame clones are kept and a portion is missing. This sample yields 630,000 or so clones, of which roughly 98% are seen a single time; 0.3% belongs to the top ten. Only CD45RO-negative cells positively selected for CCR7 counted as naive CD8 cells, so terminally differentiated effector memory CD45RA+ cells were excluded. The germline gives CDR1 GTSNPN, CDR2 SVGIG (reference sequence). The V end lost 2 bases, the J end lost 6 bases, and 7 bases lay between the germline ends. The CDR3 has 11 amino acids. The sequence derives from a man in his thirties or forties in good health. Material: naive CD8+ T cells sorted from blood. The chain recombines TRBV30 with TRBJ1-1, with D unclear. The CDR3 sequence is CAWSHGAEAFF. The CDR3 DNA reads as TGTGCCTGGAGTCACGGTGCTGAAGCTTTCTTT.